This TCR beta chain was identified during a study of molecular identifiers for immune sequencing clone quantification. With V trimmed by 3 bases and J by 4 bases, 8 bases remained unmatched. Germline V gene sequence: CDR1 KGHSH, CDR2 LQKENI. The CDR3 spans 16 residues. TCRdb re-called the PCR reads with MiXCR, one entry per CDR3 protein. Among hundreds of thousands of distinct CDR3 sequences listed, about 25% were seen once. The TCR comes from a human donor in good health. Some libraries in this study had Jurkat cell RNA spiked in. Input material: naive CD8+ T cells from blood, with Jurkat cell RNA spiked in. As for subset: FACS-sorted CD8+CD4-CCR7+CD45RA+ naive T cells. V gene TRBV18 combines with J gene TRBJ2-5; 10 positions agree with TRBD1. CDR3 loop: CASSPLGTGVTETQYF. CDR3 in DNA: TGTGCCAGCTCACCCTTAGGGACAGGGGTGACAGAGACCCAGTACTTC.